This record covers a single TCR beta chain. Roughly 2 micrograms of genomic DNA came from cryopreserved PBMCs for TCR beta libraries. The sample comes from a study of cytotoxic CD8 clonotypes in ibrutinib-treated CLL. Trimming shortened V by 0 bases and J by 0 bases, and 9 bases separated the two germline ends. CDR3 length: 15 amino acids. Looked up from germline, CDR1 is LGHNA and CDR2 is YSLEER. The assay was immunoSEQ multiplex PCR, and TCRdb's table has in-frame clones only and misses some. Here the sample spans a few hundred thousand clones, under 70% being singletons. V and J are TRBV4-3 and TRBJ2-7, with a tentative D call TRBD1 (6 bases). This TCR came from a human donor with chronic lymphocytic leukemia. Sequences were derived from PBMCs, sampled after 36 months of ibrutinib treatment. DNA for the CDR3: TGCGCCAGCAGCCAAGAACAGGGAAACTCCTACGAGCAGTACTTC. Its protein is CASSQEQGNSYEQYF.